The clone carrying this TCR beta chain was observed many times. Germline lookup yields CDR1 DFQATT and CDR2 SNEGSKA (reference sequence). CDR3 length: 15 residues. V was trimmed by 5 bases and J by 0 bases, leaving 14 bases between them. TCRdb re-called the RACE reads through MiXCR, storing one row per CDR3 protein. The table lists approximately 260,000 distinct CDR3 sequences, about 9% of them singletons, with approximately 2.3% in the top ten. The time point was: pre-sensitization, week 0. Sample treatment: therapeutic diphenylcyclopropenone sensitization with weekly scalp DPC. The source of the sample is a study of human T cells and chemical hapten exposure.

The input for sequencing was whole blood, taken in connection with sensitization to the hapten diphenylcyclopropenone (DPC). The J gene is TRBJ2-1, the V gene TRBV20-1; D might be TRBD2 (5 bases). The sequence derives from a woman aged 40 to 50 with alopecia areata. Some clones in this sample may be carry-over from other donors' samples. Here the CDR3 DNA reads TGCAGTGCTTACCAAGGACTGAGCTCCTACAATGAGCAGTTCTTC. Its protein is CSAYQGLSSYNEQFF.